These 28 T cell receptor beta chains share one sample of origin, sequenced in a study of Ad26.COV2.S vaccination and SARS-CoV-2 variants. Profiling relied on immunoSEQ multiplex PCR, and the TCRdb table lists in-frame clones only, not all of them. The sample has some 250,000 clones; roughly 90% are singletons. Treatment here: some 20 received Ad26.COV2.S at low or high dose, single or two shots; about 5 received placebo; per-sample allocation not given. Samples came from day 63 after the first vaccine or placebo injection. The specimen comprised peripheral blood, sampled in a trial of Ad26.COV2.S vaccine versus placebo. The receptors were gathered from a person between 18 and 60 years old who received the Ad26.COV2.S COVID-19 vaccine or a placebo.

The V and J genes are TRBV4-3 and TRBJ2-2; TRBD1 agrees at 8 bases. With 0 bases clipped from V and 7 bases from J, the junction kept 7 bases outside the gene matches. CDR3 length: 16 amino acids. Looked up from germline, CDR1 is LGHNA and CDR2 is YSLEER. The CDR3 reads CASSQDPQGAGGELFF. In DNA, the CDR3 is TGCGCCAGCAGCCAAGATCCCCAGGGGGCGGGCGGGGAGCTGTTTTTT.

The CDR3, as DNA: TGTGCCACCAGTGATGGAGGGGACAGCTTTGGAAACACCATATATTTT. It encodes CATSDGGDSFGNTIYF. The rearrangement uses TRBV24-1 and TRBJ1-3; TRBD1 matches 7 bases. The CDR3 spans 16 residues. CDR1 is KGHDR and CDR2 is SFDVKD in the germline V gene. V was pared by 3 bases and J by 3 bases, with 7 bases of the junction left unmatched.

The chain recombines TRBV19 with TRBJ1-6; D unclear. Trimming cost V 6 bases and J 0 bases, with 21 bases left between them. CDR1 is LNHDA, CDR2 SQIVND, per germline (reference sequence). The CDR3 length is 19 residues. CDR3 loop: CASSIPNRPGDSYNSPLHF. CDR3 bases: TGTGCCAGTAGCATTCCCAACCGGCCAGGAGACTCCTATAATTCACCCCTCCACTTT.

In DNA, the CDR3 is TGTGCCAGCAGGGAGGACGGTCAGCGGCAGTACTTC. Translating gives CASREDGQRQYF. V is TRBV5-4 and J is TRBJ2-7; D perhaps matches TRBD2 (5 bases). The V gene's germline CDR1 is SGHNT and CDR2 YYREEE (reference sequence). This CDR3 is built from 12 residues. V was trimmed by 5 bases and J by 9 bases, leaving 15 bases between them.

The chain has TRBV6-5 and TRBJ2-5; 8 positions match TRBD1. Per the germline V gene, CDR1 is MNHEY and CDR2 is SVGAGI. This CDR3 comprises 14 residues. Trimming at V came to 6 bases and at J to 4 bases, leaving 7 bases not matched to a gene. The CDR3 loop is CASRPTGGGETQYF. The DNA of the CDR3 is TGTGCCAGCAGGCCTACAGGGGGAGGAGAGACCCAGTACTTC.

V is TRBV6-1 and J is TRBJ2-7; TRBD1 matches 7 bases. V lost 2 bases to trimming and J lost 5 bases; unmatched junction nucleotides: 9. CDR3 length: 15 residues. Germline-derived CDR1 and CDR2 are MNHNS and SASEGT. CDR3 sequence reads: CASSENLTGSDEQYF. The CDR3 region has the DNA TGTGCCAGCAGTGAAAATCTGACAGGGTCCGACGAGCAGTACTTC.

The V call is TRBV6-1, the J call TRBJ1-5, with 9 bases lining up with TRBD1. This CDR3 is built from 16 residues. The trim removed 4 bases at V and 2 bases at J, leaving 6 bases unmatched. Germline loops: CDR1 MNHNS, CDR2 SASEGT. CDR3 in DNA: TGTGCCAGCAGTGCCTTGGGGACAGGGCGCAATCAGCCCCAGCATTTT. It translates to CASSALGTGRNQPQHF.

The V and J genes are TRBV7-2 and TRBJ2-1; the match to TRBD2 covers 9 bases. The germline V gene encodes CDR1 SGHTA and CDR2 FQGNSA. The CDR3 has 18 amino acids. V lost 3 bases to trimming and J lost 1 base; unmatched junction nucleotides: 10. As DNA, the CDR3 is TGTGCCAGCAGCTTTATTAGCGGGGGCCCATCGTCCTACAATGAGCAGTTCTTC. As protein: CASSFISGGPSSYNEQFF.

The chain carries TRBV7-9 and TRBJ1-2; possibly TRBD1 for D (5 bases). Germline V gene data show CDR1 as SEHNR and CDR2 as FQNEAQ (reference sequence). V shed 5 bases and J shed 5 bases, with 18 bases lying between them. This CDR3 is built from 15 residues. The CDR3 DNA is TGTGCCAGCAGCCCTCGGGAGGGGTTGAGGTATGGCTACACCTTC. Its protein product is CASSPREGLRYGYTF.

This chain connects TRBV27 to TRBJ1-1; D gene ambiguous. CDR3 length: 13 amino acids. V shed 1 base and J shed 7 bases, with 10 bases lying between them. Germline V gene data show CDR1 as MNHEY and CDR2 as SMNVEV (reference sequence). CDR3 in DNA: TGTGCCAGCAGTTTATTTATGAATAGTGAAGCTTTCTTT. Protein: CASSLFMNSEAFF.

This chain links TRBV6-5 with TRBJ2-2; 7 bases agree with TRBD2. The V gene's germline CDR1 is MNHEY and CDR2 SVGAGI. This CDR3 has 14 amino acids. The CDR3 is CVTRAPGGSGELFF. In DNA, the CDR3 is TGTGTCACGAGGGCGCCGGGAGGATCCGGGGAGCTGTTTTTT.

This clone occurred a few times. The chain has TRBV5-8 and TRBJ1-2, with D possibly matching TRBD1 (6 bases). The germline V gene has CDR1 SGHTS and CDR2 YDEGEE. The CDR3 runs to 12 residues. Trimming took off 2 bases at V and 8 bases at J, with 10 bases between the two ends. In DNA form, the CDR3 reads TGTGCCAGCAGCTTTAGAGGGGGAGGCTACACCTTC. It encodes CASSFRGGGYTF.

This chain links TRBV11-1 with TRBJ2-7, with D perhaps assigned TRBD1 or TRBD2 (5 bases each). Trimming stripped 0 bases from V and 0 bases from J, with 18 bases between. The germline CDR1 and CDR2 sequences are SGHAT and FQDESV (reference sequence). The CDR3 spans 18 residues. CDR3 in amino acids: CASSLASRRGRGSYEQYF. In DNA form, the CDR3 reads TGTGCCAGCAGCTTAGCGTCTCGACGGGGAAGGGGCTCCTACGAGCAGTACTTC.

J is TRBJ1-6 and V is TRBV6-4, with 9 bases identical to TRBD1. The CDR3 is made up of 16 amino acids. Germline V gives CDR1 MRHNA, CDR2 SNTAGT. V dropped 6 bases and J dropped 7; count of bases not matched to a gene: 10. CDR3 DNA: TGTGCCAGCAGGGAGTATGCGGACAGGGGAAATTCACCCCTCCACTTT. It codes for CASREYADRGNSPLHF.

The chain links TRBV16 to TRBJ1-3, with 7 bases lining up with TRBD1. Unmatched junction bases numbered 1, after V lost 0 bases and J lost 2 bases. The CDR3 length is 15 residues. The germline V gene has CDR1 KGHSY and CDR2 FQNENV. CDR3 DNA: TGTGCCAGCAGCCAATCTAGGGGGCCTGGAAACACCATATATTTT. Protein: CASSQSRGPGNTIYF.

The rearrangement links TRBV6-5 to TRBJ1-6; D might be TRBD1 (5 bases). V was pared by 8 bases and J by 8 bases, with 16 bases between. The CDR3 runs to 14 residues. In germline, CDR1 is MNHEY, CDR2 SVGAGI. The CDR3 region is CASRKLGDHSPLHF. CDR3 bases: TGTGCCAGCCGAAAACTGGGGGACCATTCACCCCTCCACTTT.

The rearrangement joins TRBV4-3 to TRBJ2-7, with 8 bases that match TRBD1. CDR1 is LGHNA and CDR2 is YSLEER in the germline V gene. Unmatched junction bases numbered 5, after V lost 4 bases and J lost 3 bases. The CDR3 contains 14 residues. CDR3 protein: CASSPRTGNYEQYF. CDR3 in DNA: TGCGCCAGCAGCCCCCGGACAGGGAACTACGAGCAGTACTTC.

This clone was seen a single time. The chain uses TRBV5-5 and TRBJ2-1; D may match TRBD1 or TRBD2 (5 bases each). The CDR3 has 13 residues. Germline V gene data show CDR1 as SGHKS and CDR2 as YYEKEE (reference sequence). Trimming removed 4 bases at V and 7 bases at J, with 12 bases between. CDR3 bases: TGTGCCAGCAGCAGGGACGTGGATAATGAGCAGTTCTTC. Encoded protein: CASSRDVDNEQFF. The variable domain in full, with the rest retrieved from reference TRBV5-5 and TRBJ2-1, is DAGVTQSPTHLIKTRGQQVTLRCSPISGHKSVSWYQQVLGQGPQFIFQYYEKEERGRGNFPDRFSARQFPNYSSELNVNALLLGDSALYLCASSRDVDNEQFFGPGTRLTVL.

V usage is TRBV6-4 and J usage is TRBJ2-1; 13 positions match TRBD2. Germline V lookup: CDR1 MRHNA, CDR2 SNTAGT. This CDR3 region has 15 residues. The J segment lost 5 bases and the V segment lost 3 bases, leaving 1 base of the junction unmatched. In nucleotides, the CDR3 is TGTGCCAGCAGTGAGGGACTAGCGGGGAACAATGAGCAGTTCTTC. Its translation: CASSEGLAGNNEQFF.

The V and J genes are TRBV28 and TRBJ2-7; D gene unclear. Germline values: CDR1 MDHEN, CDR2 SYDVKM. The CDR3 is 13 residues long. Trimming took off 2 bases at V and 3 bases at J, with 8 bases between the two ends. CDR3 protein: CASSLAPIYEQYF. CDR3 DNA: TGTGCCAGCAGTTTAGCACCCATCTACGAGCAGTACTTC.

V usage is TRBV19 and J usage is TRBJ2-7; D is perhaps TRBD1 or TRBD2 (5 bases each). Trimming left V 5 bases short and J 4 bases short, with 21 bases between. The CDR3 totals 16 residues. CDR1 is LNHDA and CDR2 is SQIVND in the germline V gene (reference sequence). This chain's CDR3 is CASSSPGAENTYEQYF. CDR3 nucleotide sequence: TGTGCCAGTAGTTCCCCCGGGGCAGAGAATACTTACGAGCAGTACTTC.

Here the CDR3 DNA reads TGTGCCAGCAGCTTATTAGTCCCCTCCTATAATTCACCCCTCCACTTT. It yields the protein CASSLLVPSYNSPLHF. This rearrangement joins TRBV7-9 to TRBJ1-6; D not resolved. The V end was cut by 2 bases, the J end by 0 bases, with 8 bases between. The CDR3 spans 16 residues. Germline CDR1 reads SEHNR; CDR2 reads FQNEAQ (reference sequence).

This clone was counted a single time. CDR3: CASSYGGNTEAFF. CDR3 DNA: TGTGCCAGCAGTTACGGGGGAAACACTGAAGCTTTCTTT. V is TRBV6-6 and J is TRBJ1-1; D is possibly TRBD1 (5 bases). Germline V gives CDR1 MNHNY, CDR2 SVGAGI (reference sequence). The CDR3 has 13 residues. Trimming removed 2 bases at V and 2 bases at J, with 6 bases between.

This rearrangement joins TRBV4-3 to TRBJ2-7; 8 bases line up with TRBD2. From germline, CDR1 is LGHNA and CDR2 YSLEER. With V trimmed by 0 bases and J by 7 bases, 11 bases remained unmatched. The CDR3 has 16 amino acids. Here the CDR3 DNA reads TGCGCCAGCAGCCAAGAAACCTCCGGGGGGGCAGGGGAGCAGTACTTC. This gives the protein CASSQETSGGAGEQYF.

Regarding this clone: Other DNA sequences in the sample encode the same CDR3. The rearrangement uses TRBV6-5 and TRBJ1-5, with D perhaps matching TRBD1 (6 bases). CDR3 size: 13 residues. Trimming left V 6 bases short and J 4 bases short, with 10 bases between. CDR1 and CDR2 from the germline V gene are MNHEY and SVGAGI. The CDR3 nucleotides are TGTGCCAGCAGCCGAGACAGGAATCAGCCCCAGCATTTT. It codes for CASSRDRNQPQHF.

V gene TRBV5-4 combines with J gene TRBJ1-2; 8 bases agree with TRBD1. There are 14 residues in the CDR3. CDR1 SGHNT and CDR2 YYREEE come from the germline V gene (reference sequence). The junction had 4 bases not matched to a gene; V was cut back by 0 bases and J by 6 bases. The chain's CDR3 is CASSLGRGRDGYTF. As DNA, the CDR3 is TGTGCCAGCAGCTTGGGCAGGGGGCGCGATGGCTACACCTTC.

This clone is a singleton in its sample. The chain carries TRBV5-1 and TRBJ2-5; D gene uncertain. The V gene lost 0 bases and the J gene lost 1 base, with 13 bases spanning the gap. The CDR3 is 16 residues long. Germline assignment: CDR1 SGHRS and CDR2 YFSETQ. CDR3 sequence (DNA): TGCGCCAGCAGCTTGGGGGTTTCGCCGATCCAAGAGACCCAGTACTTC. It encodes CASSLGVSPIQETQYF. The variable domain in full, completed from reference TRBV5-1 and TRBJ2-5, reads KAGVTQTPRYLIKTRGQQVTLSCSPISGHRSVSWYQQTPGQGLQFLFEYFSETQRNKGNFPGRFSGRQFSNSRSEMNVSTLELGDSALYLCASSLGVSPIQETQYFGPGTRLLVL.

This clone was recorded only once. This sequence joins TRBV30 and TRBJ2-2; D is uncertain. Germline lookup yields CDR1 GTSNPN and CDR2 SVGIG (reference sequence). V was pared by 1 base and J by 4 bases, with 10 bases between. This CDR3 comprises 14 residues. As DNA, the CDR3 is TGTGCCTGGAGTGCTATAAAGGGCACCGGGGAGCTGTTTTTT. Protein product: CAWSAIKGTGELFF.